The TCR beta chain described here comes from a study of CD8+CD57+ T cells in acquired aplastic anemia. An expansion of CD8+CD57+ cells by flow cytometry had been shown in patients chosen for sequencing. Template material for TCR beta VDJ and CDR3 profiling consisted of genomic DNA. Using its own MiXCR run on the reads, TCRdb lists one record per CDR3 protein. This table has about 250,000 distinct CDR3 sequences, around 45% appearing once. V trimming: 7 bases; J trimming: 3 bases; junction bases outside the gene matches: 10. Germline loops: CDR1 MNHEY, CDR2 SVGAGI. The CDR3 contains 15 residues. Only a few counts were recorded for this clonotype.

The rearrangement links TRBV6-5 to TRBJ2-3; TRBD2 agrees at 7 bases. Specimen: sorted CD4+, CD8+, or CD8+CD57+ T cells (not recorded which) from PBMCs. The clonotype was recovered from a human donor with aplastic anemia. In DNA, the CDR3 is TGTGCCAGCACCCCGACAGCGGGGCAGACAGATACGCAGTATTTT. Translation: CASTPTAGQTDTQYF.